This T cell receptor beta chain appears in the sequencing data of a study of cytomegalovirus exposure and HLA in healthy donors. General study findings and limits: The later analysis indicated that the majority of CMV-associated TCR beta chains appeared HLA-restricted.

Comments on this clone: Its cognate antigen is unknown.

The length of the CDR3 is 14 residues. In germline, CDR1 is GTSNPN, CDR2 SVGIG (reference sequence). J gave up 6 bases and V 8 bases, and 8 bases lay outside the gene matches. Both 60 Vbeta primers and 13 Jbeta primers went into the PCR. Sequencing was performed with immunoSEQ multiplex PCR; in TCRdb, only in-frame clones are kept and a portion is missing. The table shows around 64,000 clones, with around 87% occurring only once. J is TRBJ1-6 and V is TRBV30; the match to TRBD1 covers 9 bases. Sequencing input: PBMCs. The source of this sequence is a woman in her 30s in good health and CMV-seropositive. CDR3 protein: CAGTGKNINSPLHF. The CDR3, as DNA: TGTGCCGGGACAGGGAAAAATATTAATTCACCCCTCCACTTT.